The 11 T cell receptor beta chains listed next were all sequenced from one sample in a study of T cells after yellow fever vaccination. TCRdb reprocessed the 5' RACE reads with MiXCR, giving one entry per CDR3 protein. The table lists hundreds of thousands of distinct CDR3 sequences, around 3.6% of them singletons. This sample comprised PBMCs, obtained on the day of the yellow fever booster vaccination. All receptors come from a man in his late teens or twenties who received the YFV17D yellow fever vaccine.

The CDR3 sequence is CASSVTGTGTYGYTF. DNA for the CDR3: TGTGCCAGTAGCGTCACCGGGACAGGGACCTATGGCTACACCTTC. The chain is built from TRBV19 and TRBJ1-2, with 9 positions matching TRBD1. This CDR3 comprises 15 residues. Germline assignment: CDR1 LNHDA and CDR2 SQIVND (reference sequence). Trimming removed 6 bases from V and 4 bases from J; junction bases left unmatched: 9. Filled out from reference TRBV19 and TRBJ1-2, the complete variable domain reads DGGITQSPKYLFRKEGQNVTLSCEQNLNHDAMYWYRQDPGQGLRLIYYSQIVNDFQKGDIAEGYSVSREKKESFPLTVTSAQKNPTAFYLCASSVTGTGTYGYTFGSGTRLTVV.

This clonotype was counted many times. This sequence joins TRBV4-3 and TRBJ1-6, with D uncertain. CDR3 length: 15 residues. Germline lookup yields CDR1 LGHNA and CDR2 YSLEER. V lost 1 base and J 6 bases, leaving 10 bases between the germline ends. Here the CDR3 DNA reads TGCGCCAGCAGCCAAGCCGAACCTGGTAATTCACCCCTCCACTTT. Its translation: CASSQAEPGNSPLHF.

This clonotype was found many times. V and J are TRBV5-1 and TRBJ1-1, with D hard to call. The CDR3 is 14 residues long. V lost 1 base to trimming and J lost 3 bases, with 10 bases between them. Germline V gene sequence: CDR1 SGHRS, CDR2 YFSETQ. CDR3 coding DNA: TGCGCCAGCAGCTTGTTTTCACCAGACACTGAAGCTTTCTTT. Translating it yields CASSLFSPDTEAFF.

A few counts support this clonotype. The chain has TRBV7-9 and TRBJ1-5; the D is unclear. CDR1 and CDR2 from the germline V gene are SEHNR and FQNEAQ (reference sequence). The CDR3 runs to 14 residues. Trimming shortened V by 1 base and J by 7 bases, and 11 bases separated the two germline ends. The CDR3, as DNA: TGTGCCAGCAGCTTAGATTCTTGGGTGCAGCCCCAGCATTTT. This translates into CASSLDSWVQPQHF.

In this sample, this clonotype turned up a few times. This sequence joins TRBV3-1 and TRBJ2-5; D is unresolved. The ends were cut back, 0 bases at V and 6 bases at J, with 8 bases in the middle. Germline CDR1 reads LGHDT; CDR2 reads YNNKEL (reference sequence). The CDR3 has 13 amino acids. In nucleotides, the CDR3 is TGTGCCAGCAGCCAAGATATCCGGAAGACCCAGTACTTC. Protein sequence: CASSQDIRKTQYF.

This clonotype was seen more than once but under ten times. The V and J genes are TRBV20-1 and TRBJ2-1; tentatively, D is TRBD1 (6 bases). The CDR3 extends over 14 amino acids. Trimming shortened V by 5 bases and J by 8 bases, and 19 bases separated the two germline ends. Germline CDR1 and CDR2: DFQATT and SNEGSKA (reference sequence). CDR3 nucleotide sequence: TGCAGTGCTCGCATCGACGCAGGGGTGGATGAGCAGTTCTTC. This sequence encodes CSARIDAGVDEQFF.

This clonotype was picked up many times. The J gene is TRBJ2-5, the V gene TRBV7-9; D is undetermined. The CDR3 has 13 residues. Trimming pared 4 bases from V and 5 bases from J, leaving 11 bases between. The germline CDR1 and CDR2 sequences are SEHNR and FQNEAQ (reference sequence). The CDR3 spells CASSSQGLETQYF. DNA for the CDR3: TGTGCCAGCAGCTCCCAAGGGTTGGAGACCCAGTACTTC.

The CDR3 bases are TGTGCCAGCAGTCTTAGACCCAGGGGGCAGGTCAATCAGCCCCAGCATTTT. This sequence encodes CASSLRPRGQVNQPQHF. The rearrangement joins TRBV6-1 to TRBJ1-5; 8 nucleotides match TRBD1. This CDR3 has 17 residues. V shed 5 bases, J shed 3 bases, and the junction held 12 bases outside the gene matches. CDR1 and CDR2 from the germline V gene are MNHNS and SASEGT.

Many counts were recorded for this clonotype. The J gene is TRBJ2-7, the V gene TRBV7-2; weak D call: TRBD2 (5 bases). Germline assignment: CDR1 SGHTA and CDR2 FQGNSA. The V end was cut by 3 bases, the J end by 0 bases, with 21 bases between. The CDR3 consists of 18 residues. CDR3 in DNA: TGTGCCAGCAGCTTCCACCTTACTGGACTGTTGAGCTCCTACGAGCAGTACTTC. Protein sequence: CASSFHLTGLLSSYEQYF.

This clonotype was picked up many times. V usage is TRBV12-3 or TRBV12-4 and J usage is TRBJ2-5; D tentatively reads TRBD1 or TRBD2 (6 bases each). Trimming removed 4 bases at V and 1 base at J, with 16 bases between. The CDR3 loop spans 16 amino acids. CDR3: CASSSLGASVQETQYF. The CDR3 bases are TGTGCCAGCAGTTCCTTGGGGGCTAGCGTCCAAGAGACCCAGTACTTC.

This clonotype was counted at least ten times. This chain links TRBV3-1 with TRBJ2-7, with 8 bases identical to TRBD2. Germline V gives CDR1 LGHDT, CDR2 YNNKEL (reference sequence). This CDR3 comprises 14 residues. Unmatched junction bases numbered 2, after V lost 3 bases and J lost 1 base. The CDR3 spells CASSHRGGSYEQYV. CDR3 coding DNA: TGTGCCAGCAGCCACCGCGGGGGGTCCTACGAGCAGTACGTC.